Listed here is a single TCR beta chain. A multiplex PCR was run with 60 Vbeta primers and 13 Jbeta primers. Method: immunoSEQ multiplex PCR; TCRdb's copy keeps in-frame clones and lacks some. Counted here are roughly 99,000 clones, 60% to 85% occurring once; the ten biggest clones make up 16%. The length of the CDR3 is 15 residues. The germline V and J ends were trimmed by 4 bases and 6 bases, with 20 bases remaining between them. Germline V gene lookup returns CDR1 SGHDT and CDR2 YYEEEE. The sample is drawn from a study of cytomegalovirus exposure and HLA in healthy donors. This clonotype originated in a man between 60 and 70 years old in good health and CMV-seropositive. Sequenced sample: PBMCs. The chain couples TRBV5-6 to TRBJ2-7; D possibly corresponds to TRBD1 (5 bases). This CDR3 is CASSRSDQGLSEQYF. The CDR3, as DNA: TGTGCCAGCAGCCGGTCCGATCAGGGTTTATCCGAGCAGTACTTC. The whole variable domain, remainder taken from reference TRBV5-6 and TRBJ2-7, is DAGVTQSPTHLIKTRGQQVTLRCSPKSGHDTVSWYQQALGQGPQFIFQYYEEEERQRGNFPDRFSGHQFPNYSSELNVNALLLGDSALYLCASSRSDQGLSEQYFGPGTRLTVT.